The subject of this entry is one T cell receptor (beta chain). The antigen this receptor binds is unknown. No qualities accompany the bases; no much larger clone lies one base away. The immunoSEQ Assay was used to sequence TCRbeta CDR3 regions. After extraction, genomic DNA underwent amplification by bias-controlled multiplex PCR, followed by high-throughput sequencing. On the study's bioinformatics: To quantify the absolute abundance of each unique TCRbeta CDR3 region, sequences were collapsed and filtered. T cell fraction was estimated by normalization of TCRbeta template counts to usable DNA, with usable DNA being measured through amplification of reference genes present in all nucleated cells. Repertoire TCRs were annotated as SARS-CoV-2-specific by exact matching of V gene, CDR3 amino acid sequence and J gene to a known reactive TCR set. The reference SARS-CoV-2 TCR set was obtained from MIRA and was filtered for enrichment in COVID-19-positive ImmuneCODE repertoires, whereby public or cross-reactive TCRs were removed. Using the MIRA antigens, annotated TCRs were further analysed by specific ORF or by position within an ORF. Breadth was defined as the number of annotated unique rearrangements divided by the total number of unique productive rearrangements, and depth was defined as the summed frequency of the annotated unique rearrangements. Group comparisons of TCR breadth used two-sided Wilcoxon rank-sum tests. TCRdb took this table from immuneACCESS and kept in-frame rearrangements with V and J called. Such tables lack part of the clones; where checked against another copy, unresolved V genes explain under half of the gap, and the rest is unexplained. The V and J calls and clone size come from that table; D and trimming were worked out from the DNA. For this sample there are approximately 97,000 clones; over 60% appear just once. The ten largest clones capture approximately 15% of the sample.

The source of the sample is a study of Ad26.COV2.S vaccination and SARS-CoV-2 variants (dated by TCRdb to about 2021). At the level of the whole study: TCRbeta repertoire sequencing served as the tool for gauging how specific and how broad the SARS-CoV-2-reactive T cell receptors were following Ad26.COV2.S vaccination. A total of 32 samples were included in the TCR-sequenced set, comprising about 20 Ad26.COV2.S vaccine recipients, 5 placebo recipients and 8 SARS-CoV-2 convalescent individuals.

The study at large found these results: Ad26.COV2.S recipients had higher spike-specific TCR breadth than placebo recipients (P = 0.0014). According to the authors, total T cell responses may have been underestimated by the TCR breadth and depth analyses. Substantial breadth of spike-specific CD8+ and CD4+ T cell responses was reported after vaccination. Vaccine and placebo recipients had comparable non-spike TCR breadth, which fits with the vaccine containing only spike.

The sample's time point, from its label and the paper: individuals recovered from natural SARS-CoV-2 infection. The CDR3, from cysteine to phenylalanine, totals 15 residues. Only CDR3 DNA remains: 45 bases, in frame from the first base. Based on the germline V gene, the CDR1 and CDR2 sequences are SGHAT and FQNNGV. Compared with germline, V lacks 5 bases and J lacks 0 bases; bases without a gene match: 5. This specimen was peripheral blood, taken after recovery from COVID-19. The receptor comes from a human donor who had recovered from COVID-19. Recombination joined TRBV11-2 with TRBJ2-3, and 7 bases in between align with TRBD2. DNA sequence: TGTGCCAGCAGCCGCCTAGCGGCGAGCACAGATACGCAGTATTTT. It is translated as CASSRLAASTDTQYF. This CDR3, with the reference TRBV11-2 and TRBJ2-3 proteins standing in past its ends, gives the full variable domain EAGVAQSPRYKIIEKRQSVAFWCNPISGHATLYWYQQILGQGPKLLIQFQNNGVVDDSQLPKDRFSAERLKGVDSTLKIQPAKLEDSAVYLCASSRLAASTDTQYFGPGTRLTVL.